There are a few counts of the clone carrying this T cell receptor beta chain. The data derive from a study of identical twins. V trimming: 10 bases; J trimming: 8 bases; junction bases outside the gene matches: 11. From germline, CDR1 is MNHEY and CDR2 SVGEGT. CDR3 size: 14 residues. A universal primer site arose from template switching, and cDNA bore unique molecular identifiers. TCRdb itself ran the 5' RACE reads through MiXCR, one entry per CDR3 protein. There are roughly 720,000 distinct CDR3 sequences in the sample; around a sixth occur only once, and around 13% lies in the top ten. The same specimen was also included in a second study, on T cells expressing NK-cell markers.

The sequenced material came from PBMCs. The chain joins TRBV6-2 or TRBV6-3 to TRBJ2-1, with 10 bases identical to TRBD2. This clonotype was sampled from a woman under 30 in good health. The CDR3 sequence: CATRRIAGGHEQFF. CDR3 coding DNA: TGTGCCACCCGACGCATAGCGGGGGGCCATGAGCAGTTCTTC.